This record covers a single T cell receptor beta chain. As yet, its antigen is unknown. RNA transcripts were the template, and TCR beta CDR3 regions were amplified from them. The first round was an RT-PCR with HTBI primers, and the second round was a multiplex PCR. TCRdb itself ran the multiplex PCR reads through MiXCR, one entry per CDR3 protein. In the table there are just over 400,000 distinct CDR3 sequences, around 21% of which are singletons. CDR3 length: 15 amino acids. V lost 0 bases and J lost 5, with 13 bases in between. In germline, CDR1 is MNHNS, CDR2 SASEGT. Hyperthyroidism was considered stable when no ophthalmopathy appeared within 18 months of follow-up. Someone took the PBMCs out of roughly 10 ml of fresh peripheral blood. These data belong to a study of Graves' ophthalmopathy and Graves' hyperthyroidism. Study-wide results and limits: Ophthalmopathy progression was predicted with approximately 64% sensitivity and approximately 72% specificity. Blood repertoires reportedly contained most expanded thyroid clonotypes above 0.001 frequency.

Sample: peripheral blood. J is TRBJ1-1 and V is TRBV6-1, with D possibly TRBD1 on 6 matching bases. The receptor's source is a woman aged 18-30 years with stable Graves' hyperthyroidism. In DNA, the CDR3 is TGTGCCAGCAGTGAAGCGGGGGGCAGGGTTACTGAAGCTTTCTTT. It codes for CASSEAGGRVTEAFF.